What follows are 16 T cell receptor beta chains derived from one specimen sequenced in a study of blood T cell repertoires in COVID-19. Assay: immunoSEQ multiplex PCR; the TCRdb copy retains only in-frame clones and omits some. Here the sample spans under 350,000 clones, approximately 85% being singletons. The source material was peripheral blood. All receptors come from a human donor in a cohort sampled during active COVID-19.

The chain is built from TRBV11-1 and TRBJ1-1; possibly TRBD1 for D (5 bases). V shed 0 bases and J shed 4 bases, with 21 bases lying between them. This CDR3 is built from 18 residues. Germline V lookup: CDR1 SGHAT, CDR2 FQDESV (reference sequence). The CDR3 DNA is TGTGCCAGCAGCTTAGCGATCGGGCTGACAGCCTGGGGCACTGAAGCTTTCTTT. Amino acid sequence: CASSLAIGLTAWGTEAFF.

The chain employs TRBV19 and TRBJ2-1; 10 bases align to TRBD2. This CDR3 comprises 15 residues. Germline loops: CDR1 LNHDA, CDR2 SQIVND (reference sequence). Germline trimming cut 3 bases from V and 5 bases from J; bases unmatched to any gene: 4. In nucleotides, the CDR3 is TGTGCCAGTAGTATTCCCCTAGCGGGGGACAATGAGCAGTTCTTC. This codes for CASSIPLAGDNEQFF.

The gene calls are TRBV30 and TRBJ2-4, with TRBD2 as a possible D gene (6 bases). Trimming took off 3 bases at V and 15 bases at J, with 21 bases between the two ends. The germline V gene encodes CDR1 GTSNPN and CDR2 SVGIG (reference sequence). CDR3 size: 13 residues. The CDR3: CAWRRRGSTPAYF. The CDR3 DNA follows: TGTGCCTGGAGGCGACGGGGGTCTACCCCTGCGTACTTC.

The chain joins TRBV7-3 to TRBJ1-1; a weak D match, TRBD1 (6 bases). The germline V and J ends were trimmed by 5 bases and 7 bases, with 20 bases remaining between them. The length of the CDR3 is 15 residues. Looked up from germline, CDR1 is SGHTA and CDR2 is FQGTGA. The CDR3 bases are TGTGCCAGCAGCCCCGGTTTGAAAGGGGGAGATGAAGCTTTCTTT. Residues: CASSPGLKGGDEAFF.

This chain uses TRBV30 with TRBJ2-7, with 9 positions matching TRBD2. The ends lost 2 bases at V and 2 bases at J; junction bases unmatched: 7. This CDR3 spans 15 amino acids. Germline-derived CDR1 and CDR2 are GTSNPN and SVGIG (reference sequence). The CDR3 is CAWSLISGRPYEQYF. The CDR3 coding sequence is TGTGCCTGGAGTTTAATTAGCGGGAGACCCTACGAGCAGTACTTC. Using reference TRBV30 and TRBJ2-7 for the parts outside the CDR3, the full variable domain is SQTIHQWPATLVQPVGSPLSLECTVEGTSNPNLYWYRQAAGRGLQLLFYSVGIGQISSEVPQNLSASRPQDRQFILSSKKLLLSDSGFYLCAWSLISGRPYEQYFGPGTRLTVT.

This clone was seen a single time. CDR3 loop: CASSPGPDRAYGYTF. The CDR3, as DNA: TGCGCCAGCAGCCCAGGGCCAGACCGGGCCTATGGCTACACCTTC. The chain carries TRBV5-1 and TRBJ1-2; D is perhaps TRBD1 (5 bases). The germline CDR1 and CDR2 sequences are SGHRS and YFSETQ. V lost 4 bases and J lost 4, with 17 bases in between. The CDR3 length is 15 residues.

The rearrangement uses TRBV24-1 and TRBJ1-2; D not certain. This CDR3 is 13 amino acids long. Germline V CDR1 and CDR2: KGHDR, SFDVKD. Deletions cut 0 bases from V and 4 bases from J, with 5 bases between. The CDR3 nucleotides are TGTGCCACCAGTGATTTGGGTAGCTATGGCTACACCTTC. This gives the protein CATSDLGSYGYTF.

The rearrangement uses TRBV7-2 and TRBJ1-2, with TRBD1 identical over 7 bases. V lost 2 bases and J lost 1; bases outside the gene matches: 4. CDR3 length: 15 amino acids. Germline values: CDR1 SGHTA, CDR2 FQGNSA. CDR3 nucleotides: TGTGCCAGCAGCTTAAAGGCAGGGGGTAACTATGGCTACACCTTC. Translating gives CASSLKAGGNYGYTF.

CDR3 in DNA: TGCAGTGCTAGTCAGGGGGCCTATGGCTACACCTTC. Residues: CSASQGAYGYTF. V is TRBV20-1 and J is TRBJ1-2; 8 bases line up with TRBD1. This CDR3 has 12 amino acids. J was trimmed by 4 bases and V by 3 bases; bases with no gene match: 1. Germline assignment: CDR1 DFQATT and CDR2 SNEGSKA (reference sequence).

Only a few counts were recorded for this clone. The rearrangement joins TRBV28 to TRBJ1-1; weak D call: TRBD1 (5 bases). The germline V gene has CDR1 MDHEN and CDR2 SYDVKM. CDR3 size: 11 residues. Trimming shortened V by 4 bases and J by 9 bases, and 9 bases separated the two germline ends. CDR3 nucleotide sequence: TGTGCCAGCAGTTCTCCAGGGAAAGCTTTCTTT. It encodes CASSSPGKAFF.

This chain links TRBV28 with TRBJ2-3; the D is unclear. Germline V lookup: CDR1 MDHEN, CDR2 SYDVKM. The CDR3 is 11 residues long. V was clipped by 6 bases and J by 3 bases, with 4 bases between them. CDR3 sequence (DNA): TGTGCCAGCAGGGAGACAGATACGCAGTATTTT. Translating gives CASRETDTQYF.

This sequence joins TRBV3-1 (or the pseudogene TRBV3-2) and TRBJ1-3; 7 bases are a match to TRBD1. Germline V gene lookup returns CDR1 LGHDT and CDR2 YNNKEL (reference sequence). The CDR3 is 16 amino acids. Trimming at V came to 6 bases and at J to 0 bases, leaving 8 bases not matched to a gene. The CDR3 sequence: CASRETGQFSGNTIYF. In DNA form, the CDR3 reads TGTGCCAGCAGAGAGACAGGGCAATTCTCTGGAAACACCATATATTTT.

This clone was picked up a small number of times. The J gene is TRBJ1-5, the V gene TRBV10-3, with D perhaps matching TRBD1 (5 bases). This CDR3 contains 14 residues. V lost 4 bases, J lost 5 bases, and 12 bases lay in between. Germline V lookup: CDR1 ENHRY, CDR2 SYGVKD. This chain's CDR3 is CAISASRGDQPQHF. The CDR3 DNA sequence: TGTGCCATCAGTGCCTCGCGGGGGGATCAGCCCCAGCATTTT.

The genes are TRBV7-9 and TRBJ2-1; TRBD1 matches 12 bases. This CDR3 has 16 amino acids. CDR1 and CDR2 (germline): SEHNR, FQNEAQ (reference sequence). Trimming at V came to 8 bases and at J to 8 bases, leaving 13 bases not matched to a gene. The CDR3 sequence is CASDPNSGTGGDEQFF. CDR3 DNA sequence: TGTGCCAGCGACCCGAACTCCGGGACAGGGGGCGATGAGCAGTTCTTC.

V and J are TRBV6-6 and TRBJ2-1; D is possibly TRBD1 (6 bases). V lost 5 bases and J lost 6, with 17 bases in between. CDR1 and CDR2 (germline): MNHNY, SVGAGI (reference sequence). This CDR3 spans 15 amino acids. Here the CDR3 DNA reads TGTGCCAGCAGTCCCGAGGGGGAAGTTCGCAATGAGCAGTTCTTC. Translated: CASSPEGEVRNEQFF.

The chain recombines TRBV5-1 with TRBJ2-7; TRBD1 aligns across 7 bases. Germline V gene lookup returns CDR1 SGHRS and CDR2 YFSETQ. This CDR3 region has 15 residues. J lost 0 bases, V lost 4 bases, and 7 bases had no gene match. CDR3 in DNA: TGCGCCAGCAGCACCAGGGGGATTCCCTCCTACGAGCAGTACTTC. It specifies CASSTRGIPSYEQYF.